The 9 T cell receptor beta chains given below trace back to one sample, sequenced in a study of blood T cell repertoires in COVID-19. Produced via immunoSEQ multiplex PCR; TCRdb's table is partial and in-frame only. The sample holds approximately 94,000 clones; about 89% are singletons and the top ten take less than 2.5%. The material sequenced was peripheral blood. Receptor source: a man aged 50-59 years with active COVID-19.

The chain couples TRBV7-9 to TRBJ1-5, with unresolved D. Trimming cost V 6 bases and J 3 bases, with 15 bases left between them. Germline-derived CDR1 and CDR2 are SEHNR and FQNEAQ (reference sequence). This CDR3 is 15 amino acids long. For the CDR3, the DNA is TGTGCCAGCAGTCCCGCGGGAAGGGACAATCAGCCCCAGCATTTT. It encodes CASSPAGRDNQPQHF.

The chain has TRBV9 and TRBJ2-1, with D uncertain. The CDR3 spans 16 residues. Germline V lookup: CDR1 SGDLS, CDR2 YYNGEE. V was cut by 0 bases and J by 5 bases, with 15 bases left in between. The CDR3 loop reads CASSVEWQVFNNEQFF. CDR3 nucleotides: TGTGCCAGCAGCGTAGAATGGCAGGTGTTTAACAATGAGCAGTTCTTC.

The gene calls are TRBV6-6 and TRBJ1-3, with D hard to call. Trimming removed 4 bases at V and 0 bases at J, with 4 bases between. The CDR3 consists of 13 residues. Germline V lookup: CDR1 MNHNY, CDR2 SVGAGI (reference sequence). The chain's CDR3 is CASSFLSGNTIYF. In nucleotides, the CDR3 is TGTGCCAGCAGTTTCCTCTCTGGAAACACCATATATTTT.

In nucleotides, the CDR3 is TGTGCCAGCAGATCGACTAGCGGGGTGAACACCGGGGAGCTGTTTTTT. Its translation: CASRSTSGVNTGELFF. The chain employs TRBV2 and TRBJ2-2, with 11 nucleotides matching TRBD2. The CDR3 spans 16 residues. The germline gives CDR1 SNHLY, CDR2 FYNNEI. V lost 6 bases to trimming and J lost 1 base; unmatched junction nucleotides: 4.

This clone occurred many times. CDR3 sequence: CASSQDRRRRTYGYTF. The DNA of the CDR3 is TGCGCCAGCAGCCAAGATCGGAGGCGGCGGACCTATGGCTACACCTTC. The chain is built from TRBV4-1 and TRBJ1-2, with D unclear. The CDR3 runs 16 residues. The V and J ends lost 0 bases and 4 bases respectively, with 15 bases between them. Germline loops: CDR1 MGHRA, CDR2 YSYEKL.

The chain couples TRBV5-1 to TRBJ2-1; 8 bases align to TRBD2. Germline V CDR1 and CDR2: SGHRS, YFSETQ. Trimming cost V 4 bases and J 7 bases; bases outside gene matches: 13. The CDR3 runs 16 residues. The CDR3, as DNA: TGCGCCAGCAGCACTTGGGCGGGGGGTGTGGGGAATGAGCAGTTCTTC. As protein: CASSTWAGGVGNEQFF.

The J gene is TRBJ2-7, the V gene TRBV5-4; D ambiguous. The length of the CDR3 is 13 residues. Germline assignment: CDR1 SGHNT and CDR2 YYREEE (reference sequence). V was clipped by 0 bases and J by 0 bases, with 4 bases between them. The CDR3 protein is CASSLASSYEQYF. CDR3 sequence (DNA): TGTGCCAGCAGCTTGGCCAGCTCCTACGAGCAGTACTTC.

J is TRBJ2-7 and V is TRBV5-6, with 9 bases that match TRBD1. V lost 3 bases to trimming and J lost 3 bases; unmatched junction nucleotides: 7. This CDR3 has 15 amino acids. CDR1 is SGHDT, CDR2 YYEEEE, per germline. CDR3 bases: TGTGCCAGCAGCTCGCCGGGACAGGGCATCTACGAGCAGTACGTC. Translated, it gives CASSSPGQGIYEQYV.

This clone has just one count. The chain couples TRBV7-9 to TRBJ2-7; TRBD1 matches 9 bases. The ends lost 1 base at V and 4 bases at J; junction bases unmatched: 8. The germline gives CDR1 SEHNR, CDR2 FQNEAQ (reference sequence). The CDR3 covers 16 residues. The DNA for the CDR3 is TGTGCCAGCAGCTTAGTGCCGGGACAGGGCCTTTACGAGCAGTACTTC. It specifies CASSLVPGQGLYEQYF.